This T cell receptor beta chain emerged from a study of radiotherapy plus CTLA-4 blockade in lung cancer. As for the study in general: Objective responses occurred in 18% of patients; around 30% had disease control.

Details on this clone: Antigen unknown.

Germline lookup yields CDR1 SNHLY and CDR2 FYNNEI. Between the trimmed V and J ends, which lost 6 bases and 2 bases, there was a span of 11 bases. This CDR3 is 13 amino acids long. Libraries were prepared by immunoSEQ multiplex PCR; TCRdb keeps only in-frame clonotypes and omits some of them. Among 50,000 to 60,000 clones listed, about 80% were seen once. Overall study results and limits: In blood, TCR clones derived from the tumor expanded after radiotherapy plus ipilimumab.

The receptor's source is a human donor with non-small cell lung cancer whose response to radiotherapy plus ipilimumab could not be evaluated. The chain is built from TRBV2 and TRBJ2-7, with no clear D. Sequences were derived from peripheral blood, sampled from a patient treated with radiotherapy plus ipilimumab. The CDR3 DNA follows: TGTGCCAGCAGCGGCGACATGACCTACGAGCAGTACTTC. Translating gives CASSGDMTYEQYF.